The next 19 T cell receptor beta chains were all read from a single sample in a study of brain T cells in children with intractable seizures. Repertoires were generated with immunoSEQ multiplex PCR, while TCRdb's copy carries only in-frame clones and drops some. Among 110,000 or so clones listed, around 94% were seen once. This sample comprised peripheral blood, obtained at surgery. The source of these receptors is a boy under two years old with hemimegalencephaly and intractable seizures.

A remark on this clone: The junction departs from the called germline gene at one end, perhaps through a read error. CDR3 sequence reads: CVSSSQGGFNTEAFF. As DNA, the CDR3 is TGTGTCAGCAGCTCCCAAGGGGGCTTTAACACTGAAGCTTTCTTT. The chain employs TRBV25-1 and TRBJ1-1; 7 nucleotides line up with TRBD1. The CDR3 has 15 residues. The germline V gene encodes CDR1 MGHDK and CDR2 SYGVNS. Combining the CDR3 with reference TRBV25-1 and TRBJ1-1 gives the whole variable domain EADIYQTPRYLVIGTGKKITLECSQTMGHDKMYWYQQDPGMELHLIHYSYGVNSTEKGDLSSESTVSRIRTEHFPLTLESARPSHTSQYLCVSSSQGGFNTEAFFGQGTRLTVV.

V is TRBV6-5 and J is TRBJ1-5; D ambiguous. Trimming left V 6 bases short and J 0 bases short, with 9 bases between. Per germline, CDR1 MNHEY and CDR2 SVGAGI. The length of the CDR3 is 14 residues. This chain's CDR3 is CASSPVHSNQPQHF. CDR3 coding DNA: TGTGCCAGCAGCCCAGTTCATAGCAATCAGCCCCAGCATTTT.

This chain connects TRBV6-6 to TRBJ1-5, with a weak D call TRBD1 (5 bases). Deletions cut 2 bases from V and 6 bases from J, with 17 bases between. There are 16 residues in the CDR3. CDR1 and CDR2 from the germline V gene are MNHNY and SVGAGI (reference sequence). The CDR3 bases are TGTGCCAGCAGTTACGGGAGGCAGGGAAAGGTTCAGCCCCAGCATTTT. Translated: CASSYGRQGKVQPQHF.

V is TRBV4-1 and J is TRBJ1-2; a possible D gene is TRBD1 (6 bases). Germline V lookup: CDR1 MGHRA, CDR2 YSYEKL. Trimming removed 1 base at V and 4 bases at J, with 16 bases between. The CDR3 sequence is 16 residues long. The CDR3 region is CASSQVGRGRGYGYTF. The DNA of the CDR3 is TGCGCCAGCAGCCAAGTAGGGCGGGGGCGCGGCTATGGCTACACCTTC.

The chain carries TRBV24-1 and TRBJ2-1; 10 bases map to TRBD2. In germline, CDR1 is KGHDR, CDR2 SFDVKD. There are 13 residues in the CDR3. The J segment lost 5 bases and the V segment lost 9 bases, leaving 3 bases of the junction unmatched. The CDR3 DNA sequence: TGTGCCACCGGGGGACTAGCGCACAATGAGCAGTTCTTC. Its protein is CATGGLAHNEQFF.

The chain has TRBV10-3 and TRBJ2-5, with D tentatively TRBD1 (6 bases). The V and J ends lost 4 bases and 1 base respectively, with 13 bases between them. There are 15 residues in the CDR3. Germline lookup yields CDR1 ENHRY and CDR2 SYGVKD. CDR3 region: CAISGGQRRQETQYF. In DNA form, the CDR3 reads TGTGCCATCAGTGGAGGACAGCGCCGCCAAGAGACCCAGTACTTC.

V gene TRBV12-3 or TRBV12-4 combines with J gene TRBJ1-4, with 7 bases matching TRBD1. The CDR3 has 13 residues. The J segment lost 9 bases and the V segment lost 8 bases, leaving 9 bases of the junction unmatched. DNA of the CDR3: TGTGCCAGCCTTCCGACAGGGTCAAAAAAACTGTTTTTT. As protein: CASLPTGSKKLFF.

The chain recombines TRBV3-1 (or the pseudogene TRBV3-2) with TRBJ2-2, with 11 bases lining up with TRBD2. The germline gives CDR1 LGHDT, CDR2 YNNKEL (reference sequence). The CDR3 is 17 amino acids. V was clipped by 6 bases and J by 4 bases; unmatched bases: 10. CDR3 DNA: TGTGCCAGCAGGCGGACTAGCGGGCGCTCGGCCACCGGGGAGCTGTTTTTT. The encoded protein is CASRRTSGRSATGELFF.

On this clone: The junction and the germline gene differ at one end; a read error may be behind it. The chain uses TRBV6-5 and TRBJ2-1, with 10 nucleotides matching TRBD2. CDR3 size: 15 residues. The germline V gene has CDR1 MNHEY and CDR2 SVGAGI. The CDR3 protein is CASAKIIEQRGGWVF. CDR3 DNA sequence: TGTGCCAGCGCCAAGATTATCGAACAGCGGGGGGGCTGGGTCTTC.

This clone was counted once. The gene calls are TRBV9 and TRBJ1-2, with 7 nucleotides matching TRBD1. The V gene's germline CDR1 is SGDLS and CDR2 YYNGEE. This CDR3 is built from 17 residues. The ends lost 3 bases at V and 0 bases at J; junction bases unmatched: 11. This CDR3 reads CASSANRGWRPNYGYTF. The CDR3 DNA is TGTGCCAGCAGCGCCAACAGGGGATGGCGGCCTAACTATGGCTACACCTTC. Using reference TRBV9 and TRBJ1-2 for the parts outside the CDR3, the full variable domain is DSGVTQTPKHLITATGQRVTLRCSPRSGDLSVYWYQQSLDQGLQFLIQYYNGEERAKGNILERFSAQQFPDLHSELNLSSLELGDSALYFCASSANRGWRPNYGYTFGSGTRLTVV.

The chain couples TRBV7-6 to TRBJ2-7; TRBD1 aligns across 10 bases. The length of the CDR3 is 16 residues. The V and J ends lost 5 bases and 4 bases, in that order; junction bases with no gene match: 11. From germline, CDR1 is SGHVS and CDR2 FNYEAQ. CDR3 sequence: CASSPSPGQGSYEQYF. In DNA, the CDR3 is TGTGCCAGCAGCCCGTCCCCGGGACAGGGGTCTTACGAGCAGTACTTC.

This clone was recorded only once. V usage is TRBV13 and J usage is TRBJ2-7; 11 positions match TRBD2. Germline-derived CDR1 and CDR2 are PRHDT and FYEKMQ (reference sequence). The V gene end was trimmed by 4 bases and the J gene end by 4 bases; junction bases not matched to a gene: 9. This CDR3 has 16 amino acids. As DNA, the CDR3 is TGTGCCAGCAGCTCTAGCGGGAGGACCGCATCGTACGAGCAGTACTTC. Protein product: CASSSSGRTASYEQYF.

The CDR3 DNA reads TGCAGCGACTTAACAGTGAACACTGAAGCTTTCTTT. It translates to CSDLTVNTEAFF. V and J are TRBV29-1 and TRBJ1-1; unclear D gene. The CDR3 runs 12 residues. Germline values: CDR1 SQVTM, CDR2 ANQGSEA. The V end was cut by 7 bases, the J end by 0 bases, with 9 bases between.

The chain links TRBV28 to TRBJ1-4; the D gene is possibly TRBD1 (5 bases). V gave up 4 bases and J gave up 5 bases, with 14 bases separating them. The CDR3 sequence is 15 residues long. Germline assignment: CDR1 MDHEN and CDR2 SYDVKM. CDR3 in amino acids: CASSSGVRPNEKLFF. For the CDR3, the DNA is TGTGCCAGCAGTTCGGGGGTTAGACCAAATGAAAAACTGTTTTTT.

This clone is a singleton in its sample. The chain couples TRBV5-8 to TRBJ2-2; D is possibly TRBD2 (7 bases). Between the trimmed V and J ends, which lost 0 bases and 2 bases, there was a span of 14 bases. This CDR3 spans 17 amino acids. Germline V gene lookup returns CDR1 SGHTS and CDR2 YDEGEE. Written as DNA, the CDR3 is TGTGCCAGCAGCTTGGGGGGGCTAGCGGTAAACACCGGGGAGCTGTTTTTT. Protein sequence: CASSLGGLAVNTGELFF.

This clone was counted a single time. The chain has TRBV19 and TRBJ1-5; D gene uncertain. Germline V gives CDR1 LNHDA, CDR2 SQIVND (reference sequence). The V gene lost 3 bases and the J gene lost 7 bases, with 10 bases spanning the gap. The CDR3 contains 13 residues. CDR3 sequence reads: CASSMRVLQPQHF. Written as DNA, the CDR3 is TGTGCCAGTAGTATGAGGGTGCTCCAGCCCCAGCATTTT.

As for this clone: The same CDR3 arises from other DNA sequences in this sample as well. The chain uses TRBV11-2 and TRBJ2-7; maybe TRBD1 (6 bases). V was trimmed by 1 base and J by 2 bases, leaving 6 bases between them. The CDR3 length is 13 residues. Germline CDR1 is SGHAT and CDR2 is FQNNGV. The CDR3 nucleotides are TGTGCCAGCAGCTTAGGGGGGCCCTACGAGCAGTACTTC. Amino acids: CASSLGGPYEQYF.

The chain links TRBV5-1 to TRBJ1-4; D is possibly TRBD1 (6 bases). This CDR3 region has 14 residues. Deletions cut 6 bases from V and 0 bases from J, with 9 bases between. Germline V gene data show CDR1 as SGHRS and CDR2 as YFSETQ. CDR3 protein: CASNQGTTNEKLFF. The CDR3 DNA sequence: TGCGCCAGCAACCAGGGGACAACTAATGAAAAACTGTTTTTT.

The chain links TRBV27 to TRBJ1-2; 11 bases align to TRBD1. Per the germline V gene, CDR1 is MNHEY and CDR2 is SMNVEV (reference sequence). V trimming: 8 bases; J trimming: 3 bases; junction bases outside the gene matches: 11. CDR3 length: 16 amino acids. The CDR3 coding sequence is TGTGCCAGCCGTAGGACAGGGGGCGCTGGGGACTATGGCTACACCTTC. This codes for CASRRTGGAGDYGYTF.